Here is one TCR beta chain with its context. With 5 bases clipped from V and 8 bases from J, the junction kept 7 bases outside the gene matches. From germline, CDR1 is MNHEY and CDR2 SMNVEV (reference sequence). The CDR3 contains 14 residues. This sample is part of a study of blood T cell repertoires in COVID-19. Study summary: Samples representing acute and convalescent COVID-19 were sourced from the United States, Italy and Spain. In each case, the material was cDNA or gDNA derived from T cells, B-cell-depleted T cells, or PBMCs.

Per the original data handling: It was from reference gene primer amplification that nucleated cell counts were estimated. Sequencing was performed with immunoSEQ multiplex PCR; in TCRdb, only in-frame clones are kept and a portion is missing. V, J and clone size are those of that table, while D and trimming were read from the DNA. The table lists more than 65,000 clones, about four fifths of them singletons. The chain joins TRBV27 to TRBJ2-1, with 9 positions matching TRBD2. Material for sequencing was peripheral blood. The origin of this receptor is a human donor in a cohort sampled during active COVID-19. The CDR3: CASSPLSGRDEQFF. In DNA, the CDR3 is TGTGCCAGCAGTCCCCTTAGCGGGAGAGATGAGCAGTTCTTC.